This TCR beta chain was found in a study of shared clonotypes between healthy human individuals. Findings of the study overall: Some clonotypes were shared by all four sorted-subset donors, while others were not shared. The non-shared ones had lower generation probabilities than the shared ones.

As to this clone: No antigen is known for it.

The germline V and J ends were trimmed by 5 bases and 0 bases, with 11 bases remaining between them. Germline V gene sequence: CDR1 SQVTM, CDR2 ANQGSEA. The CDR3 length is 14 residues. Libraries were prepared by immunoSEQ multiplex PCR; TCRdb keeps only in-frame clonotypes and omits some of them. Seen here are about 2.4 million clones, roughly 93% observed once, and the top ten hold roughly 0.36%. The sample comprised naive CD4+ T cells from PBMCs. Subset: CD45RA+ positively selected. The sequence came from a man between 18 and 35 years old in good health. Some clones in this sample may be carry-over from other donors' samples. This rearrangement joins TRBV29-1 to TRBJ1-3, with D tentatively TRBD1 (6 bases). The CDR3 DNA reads TGCAGCGTTCAAGGACAGAGCTCTGGAAACACCATATATTTT. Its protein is CSVQGQSSGNTIYF. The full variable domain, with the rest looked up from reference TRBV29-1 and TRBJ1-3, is SAVISQKPSRDICQRGTSLTIQCQVDSQVTMMFWYRQQPGQSLTLIATANQGSEATYESGFVIDKFPISRPNLTFSTLTVSNMSPEDSSIYLCSVQGQSSGNTIYFGEGSWLTVV.